This is a list of T cell receptor beta chains from one sample in a study of blood T cells in healthy people across ages. TCRdb called the 5' RACE reads again in MiXCR, with one record for every CDR3 protein. Of some 1.4 million distinct CDR3 sequences listed, about 40% are singletons. The sample comprised blood. The receptor source for this set is a young woman in good health. Both conserved end residues are part of each CDR3. The D gene is left open where the match is weak. Expanded clones get a size class; other rows say once, few or many, or leave the size out.

J gene | V gene | D gene | clone size | CDR3 DNA | CDR3 protein
TRBJ2-7 | TRBV7-2 | NA | many | TGTGCCAGCAGCTTAGGGGCTAGTTCCCACGAGCAGTACTTC | CASSLGASSHEQYF
TRBJ2-2 | TRBV12-3/TRBV12-4 | NA | NA | TGTGCCAGCAGATGGGCGACTCGAGGAAGAACCGGGGAGCTGTTTTTT | CASRWATRGRTGELFF
TRBJ2-3 | TRBV6-5 | NA | few | TGTGCCAGCAGGACACTCCCCACAGATACGCAGTATTTT | CASRTLPTDTQYF
TRBJ1-4 | TRBV6-2/TRBV6-3 | NA | NA | TGTGCCAGCAGTTACCCTGGGGTGAATGAAAAACTGTTTTTT | CASSYPGVNEKLFF
TRBJ2-3 | TRBV20-1 | TRBD1 | NA | TGCAGTGCTGTCCGGACAGGGAGTGCAGATACGCAGTATTTT | CSAVRTGSADTQYF
TRBJ2-3 | TRBV9 | TRBD2 | NA | TGTGCCAGCAGCGTGGGGTTTAGCGGGAAGACAGATACGCAGTATTTT | CASSVGFSGKTDTQYF
TRBJ2-1 | TRBV24-1 | NA | NA | TGTGCCACCAGGGATCATGGGGGTCGCAATGAGCAGTTCTTC | CATRDHGGRNEQFF
TRBJ2-3 | TRBV7-2 | NA | NA | TGTGCCAGCAGCCCGGTCGGTCCACTGAGACTGGCTAGCACAGATACGCAGTATTTT | CASSPVGPLRLASTDTQYF
TRBJ2-7 | TRBV12-3/TRBV12-4 | NA | few | TGTGCCAGCGCTTACAGGTCCGTTGACGAGCAGTACTTC | CASAYRSVDEQYF
TRBJ2-7 | TRBV20-1 | TRBD2 | NA | TGCAGTGCTAGGCTCCCCCGGGAGGAATCCGAGCAGTACTTC | CSARLPREESEQYF